These T cell receptor beta chains were read from a single sample in a study of vaccination effects on CD4 cells after COVID-19. These receptors have no known antigen. The method was immunoSEQ multiplex PCR; TCRdb's version includes in-frame clones alone and lacks a portion of them. The sample has tens of thousands of clones; around 73% are singletons. The starting material was CD4+ T cells from PBMCs cultured with HCoV-NL63 spike peptides, obtained before COVID-19 vaccination. Receptors were obtained from a human donor who had a prior SARS-CoV-2 infection. The CDR3 runs from the conserved cysteine through the conserved F or W. D genes are given only for firm matches. Clone size is stated in some rows and not others, as once, few, many or a class when expanded.

cdr3_length d_call clone_size j_call v_call cdr3_nt cdr3_aa
13 - - TRBJ2-3 TRBV7-3 TGTGCCAGCAGCGTCGGGAGCACAGATACGCAGTATTTT CASSVGSTDTQYF
15 TRBD2 - TRBJ2-5 TRBV5-1 TGCGCCAGCAGCTGGGGACTAGCGGTTTCAGAGACCCAGTACTTC CASSWGLAVSETQYF
16 - - TRBJ2-1 TRBV15 TGTGCCACCAGCAGACTTCCCGGGCCCGGGTACAATGAGCAGTTCTTC CATSRLPGPGYNEQFF
15 TRBD2 - TRBJ2-2 TRBV5-6 TGTGCCAGCAGCTTGCTAGCGGGGGTCACCGGGGAGCTGTTTTTT CASSLLAGVTGELFF
15 - few TRBJ2-2 TRBV5-4 TGTGCCAGCAGCCACTCAGGGAAGAACACCGGGGAGCTGTTTTTT CASSHSGKNTGELFF
17 TRBD1 - TRBJ1-1 TRBV7-6 TGTGCCAGCAGCCTACCAAACCCAGACAGGGTGAACACTGAAGCTTTCTTT CASSLPNPDRVNTEAFF
15 TRBD1 few TRBJ2-7 TRBV7-9 TGTGCCAGCCAAGACCGGGACAGTCCCTCCTACGAGCAGTACTTC CASQDRDSPSYEQYF
14 - once TRBJ2-5 TRBV5-1 TGCGCCAGCAGCTCGGAAGGGGCCCAAGAGACCCAGTACTTC CASSSEGAQETQYF
13 TRBD1 - TRBJ1-1 TRBV28 TGTGCCAGCAGACGACAGGGAGGCACTGAAGCTTTCTTT CASRRQGGTEAFF
14 - - TRBJ1-2 TRBV4-3 TGCGCCAGCAGCCCCCTGGGCAGGGAAGAAAGCTACACCTTC CASSPLGREESYTF
15 - - TRBJ1-4 TRBV19 TGTGCCAGTAGTATGGGGGGGCGAGAGGTTGAAAAACTGTTTTTT CASSMGGREVEKLFF
10 - few TRBJ1-1 TRBV2 TGTGCCAGCAGTGAGATCGAAGCTTTCTTT CASSEIEAFF
13 - - TRBJ2-3 TRBV7-3 TGTGCCAGCAGCCTGGGGGGAGCAGATACGCAGTATTTT CASSLGGADTQYF
13 TRBD1 - TRBJ1-4 TRBV18 TGTGCCAGCTCACCGGACAGGAATGAAAAACTGTTTTTT CASSPDRNEKLFF
15 TRBD1 - TRBJ2-1 TRBV5-1 TGCGCCAGCAGCTTTGGAACCACGACAGGGACTGAGCAGTTCTTC CASSFGTTTGTEQFF
15 TRBD1 - TRBJ1-3 TRBV18 TGTGCCAGCTCAGCAGGGGGCTTCTCTGGAAACACCATATATTTT CASSAGGFSGNTIYF
14 - - TRBJ2-3 TRBV6-5 TGTGCCAGCAGTCCAAGACTAGATCCAAATACGCAGTATTTT CASSPRLDPNTQYF
16 TRBD2 - TRBJ2-1 TRBV27 TGTGCCAGCAGTCCGCGAGGACTAGCGGGAGGGCACGAGCAGTTCTTC CASSPRGLAGGHEQFF
14 TRBD2 once TRBJ2-2 TRBV3-1/TRBV3-2 TGTGCCAGCAGCCAAGGGACTAGCCCCGGGGAGCTGTTTTTT CASSQGTSPGELFF
13 - - TRBJ1-1 TRBV6-5 TGTGCCAGCAGTTCCCCCCAGGGCACTGAAGCTTTCTTT CASSSPQGTEAFF
13 - - TRBJ2-3 TRBV7-2 TGTGCCAGCAGCCCTCAATTTTCAGATACGCAGTATTTT CASSPQFSDTQYF
15 - few TRBJ2-5 TRBV5-4 TGTGCCAGCAGCTTAGGGGGGGGGCGCCGAGAGACCCAGTACTTC CASSLGGGRRETQYF
13 - once TRBJ1-1 TRBV3-1/TRBV3-2 TGTGCCAGCAGCCGAAGTCGCCGGGATGAAGCTTTCTTT CASSRSRRDEAFF
13 - - TRBJ1-3 TRBV5-1 TGCGCCAGCAGCTTTACGACCGGAAACACCATATATTTT CASSFTTGNTIYF
18 TRBD2 - TRBJ2-3 TRBV4-2 TGTGCCAGCAGCCAAAGAGGTCCCAGCGGGGACGTCACAGATACGCAGTATTTT CASSQRGPSGDVTDTQYF
14 - - TRBJ1-1 TRBV18 TGTGCCAGCTCGAGGGACAATGGGAACACTGAAGCTTTCTTT CASSRDNGNTEAFF
16 TRBD1 few TRBJ2-1 TRBV11-3 TGTGCCAGCAGCTCATGGACAGGGCGAGGTGACAATGAGCAGTTCTTC CASSSWTGRGDNEQFF
17 - - TRBJ1-1 TRBV5-6 TGTGCCAGCAGCTTGACGAGTGTGAGGGTGGGGCGCACTGAAGCTTTCTTT CASSLTSVRVGRTEAFF
15 TRBD2 - TRBJ2-1 TRBV2 TGTGCCAGCAGTGGGACTAGCGGGACCTACAATGAGCAGTTCTTC CASSGTSGTYNEQFF
16 TRBD2 - TRBJ2-1 TRBV6-6 TGTGCCAGCAGTTCCCGCAGAGGACTAGTTTGGAATGAGCAGTTCTTC CASSSRRGLVWNEQFF
12 - - TRBJ2-3 TRBV27 TGTGCCAGCAGTAGGGGGGGGGATACGCAGTATTTT CASSRGGDTQYF
11 - - TRBJ1-2 TRBV20-1 TGCAGTCCGGACAGTTTAGTTGGCTACACCTTC CSPDSLVGYTF
14 TRBD1 - TRBJ1-4 TRBV25-1 TGTGCCAGCAGGGAGGACAGGGGCGGAGAAAAACTGTTTTTT CASREDRGGEKLFF
13 - few TRBJ1-6 TRBV14 TGTGCCAGCAGCCTCCTCGGGGATTCACCCCTCCACTTT CASSLLGDSPLHF
13 - - TRBJ2-1 TRBV5-5 TGTGCCAGCAGCACCGGACAATACAATGAGCAGTTCTTC CASSTGQYNEQFF
16 TRBD1 - TRBJ1-2 TRBV10-1 TGCGCCAGCAGTGAGGGACAGGGGGCGCTCCGGTATGGCTACACCTTC CASSEGQGALRYGYTF
14 - - TRBJ2-5 TRBV5-1 TGCGCCAGCAGCTTGGAGGGATTCCAAGAGACCCAGTACTTC CASSLEGFQETQYF
13 - - TRBJ2-1 TRBV4-3 TGCGCCAGCAGCCAAGACAGGAACAATGAGCAGTTCTTC CASSQDRNNEQFF
15 - - TRBJ1-2 TRBV6-1 TGTGCCAGCAGTGAAGAGGCGGCGTTGTCTTATGGCTACACCTTC CASSEEAALSYGYTF
13 TRBD2 few TRBJ2-2 TRBV19 TGTGCCAATGGGGGAGGGGACACCGGGGAGCTGTTTTTT CANGGGDTGELFF
14 - - TRBJ2-4 TRBV5-1 TGCGCCAGCAGCCACTACGACATATCTGACATTCAGTACTTC CASSHYDISDIQYF
16 TRBD1 - TRBJ2-7 TRBV6-5 TGTGCCAGCAGTTACTCCCCACAGGGGGCCTCCTACGAGCAGTACTTC CASSYSPQGASYEQYF
15 TRBD2 - TRBJ2-3 TRBV5-1 TGCGCCAGCAGCTCCTGGTCTAGCGGGGGGGATACGCAGTATTTT CASSSWSSGGDTQYF
16 - once TRBJ1-5 TRBV15 TGTGCCACCAGCAGAGGCGGCAGGGCTAGCAATCAGCCCCAGCATTTT CATSRGGRASNQPQHF
15 TRBD2 - TRBJ2-7 TRBV11-3 TGTGCCAGCAGCTTAGAACTAGCGGAGACCTACGAGCAGTACTTC CASSLELAETYEQYF
14 - - TRBJ1-1 TRBV5-1 TGCGCCAGCAGCTCCCAGGGGTTGAACACTGAAGCTTTCTTT CASSSQGLNTEAFF
13 - - TRBJ1-1 TRBV9 TGTGCCAGCAGCGCTGCTATGGGCACTGAAGCTTTCTTT CASSAAMGTEAFF
15 TRBD2 - TRBJ2-7 TRBV6-6 TGTGCCAGCAGACGACTAGCGGCCTCCTCCTACGAGCAGTACTTC CASRRLAASSYEQYF
13 - - TRBJ1-1 TRBV29-1 TGCAGCGTCCAGCAGGGTATTCGCACTGAAGCTTTCTTT CSVQQGIRTEAFF
13 - - TRBJ1-1 TRBV12-3/TRBV12-4 TGTGCCAGCAGTGACTCAGGCAACTCTGAAGCTTTCTTT CASSDSGNSEAFF
13 - - TRBJ1-1 TRBV29-1 TGCAGCGGCGCGACAGAGATGAACACTGAAGCTTTCTTT CSGATEMNTEAFF
14 - few TRBJ2-7 TRBV5-1 TGCGCCAGCAGCCCAAGACAAGACCTCTACGAGCAGTACTTC CASSPRQDLYEQYF
15 - - TRBJ1-4 TRBV5-4 TGTGCCAGCAGCGCCCGGGCGCAGGGTGACGAAAAACTGTTTTTT CASSARAQGDEKLFF